This T cell receptor beta chain was sequenced for a study of cytomegalovirus exposure and HLA in healthy donors. The primer mix had 60 Vbeta and 13 Jbeta primers. Repertoires were generated with immunoSEQ multiplex PCR, while TCRdb's copy carries only in-frame clones and drops some. The sample lists 200,000 or so clones, around 77% occurring once. The study, taken as a whole, reports: Based on reports, TCR beta sequences accurately predicted HLA-A and HLA-B alleles for most subjects.

The CDR3 spans 15 residues. Trimming removed 4 bases from V and 6 bases from J; junction bases left unmatched: 5. Germline V gene data show CDR1 as WNHNN and CDR2 as SYGVQD (reference sequence). Points on this clone: Its antigen is still unknown.

The chain uses TRBV10-1 and TRBJ2-1; 11 positions agree with TRBD2. Sequenced input: PBMCs. This receptor was obtained from a woman aged 25-40 years in good health and CMV-seronegative. In nucleotides, the CDR3 is TGCGCCAGCAGTGGACTAGCGGGGAGCGGCAATGAGCAGTTCTTC. This codes for CASSGLAGSGNEQFF.